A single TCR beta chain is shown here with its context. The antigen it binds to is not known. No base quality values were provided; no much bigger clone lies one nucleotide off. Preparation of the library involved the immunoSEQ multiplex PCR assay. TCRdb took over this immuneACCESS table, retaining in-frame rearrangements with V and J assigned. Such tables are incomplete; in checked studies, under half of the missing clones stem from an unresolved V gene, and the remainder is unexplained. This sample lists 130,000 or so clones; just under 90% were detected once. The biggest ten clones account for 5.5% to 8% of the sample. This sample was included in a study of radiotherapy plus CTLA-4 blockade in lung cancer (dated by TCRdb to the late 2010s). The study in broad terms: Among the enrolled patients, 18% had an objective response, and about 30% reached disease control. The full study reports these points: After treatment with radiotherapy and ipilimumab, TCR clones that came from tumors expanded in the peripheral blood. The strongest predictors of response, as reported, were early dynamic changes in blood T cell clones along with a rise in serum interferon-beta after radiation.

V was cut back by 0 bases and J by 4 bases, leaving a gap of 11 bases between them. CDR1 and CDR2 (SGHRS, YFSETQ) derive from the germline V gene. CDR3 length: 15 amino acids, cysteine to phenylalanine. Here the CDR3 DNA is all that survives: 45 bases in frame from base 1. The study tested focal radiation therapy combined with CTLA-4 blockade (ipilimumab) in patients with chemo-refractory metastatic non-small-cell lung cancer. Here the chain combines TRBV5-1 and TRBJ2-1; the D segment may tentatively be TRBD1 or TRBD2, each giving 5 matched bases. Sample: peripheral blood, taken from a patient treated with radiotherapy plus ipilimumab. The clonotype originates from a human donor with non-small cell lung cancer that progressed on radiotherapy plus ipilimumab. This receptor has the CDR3 CASSLAAGTYNEQFF. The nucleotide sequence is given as TGCGCCAGCAGCTTGGCCGCAGGGACGTACAATGAGCAGTTCTTC.